These T cell receptor beta chains were read from a single sample in a study of blood T cells in healthy people across ages. TCRdb reprocessed the 5' RACE reads with MiXCR, giving one entry per CDR3 protein. The sample records some 1.5 million distinct CDR3 sequences, under 55% being singletons. Material for sequencing was blood. These TCRs come from a woman younger than 30 in good health. Each CDR3 is given with its conserved first and last residue. Each record gives: clone size, D gene, V gene, J gene, CDR3 protein, CDR3 DNA. A D gene is named only where the DNA matches it firmly. A row's size may be missing; if present it is once, few, many or a size class.

>NA|NA|TRBV7-9|TRBJ2-1
CASSLGRTNEQFF
TGTGCCAGCAGCTTGGGCAGGACTAATGAGCAGTTCTTC
>NA|NA|TRBV25-1|TRBJ1-2
CASSESDTRGYTF
TGTGCCAGCAGTGAATCGGACACCCGAGGCTACACCTTC
>NA|NA|TRBV4-1|TRBJ1-2
CASSQDRRGGLDGYTF
TGCGCCAGCAGCCAAGATCGCCGGGGGGGGCTAGATGGCTACACCTTC
>NA|NA|TRBV27|TRBJ2-1
CASSLPDLSYNEQFF
TGTGCCAGCAGTTTACCGGACCTATCTTACAATGAGCAGTTCTTC
>NA|NA|TRBV13|TRBJ1-1
CASSTPTAARGAFF
TGTGCCAGCAGCACCCCCACGGCGGCGCGTGGAGCTTTCTTT
>NA|NA|TRBV4-1|TRBJ1-6
CASSQGDVGGYNSPLHF
TGCGCCAGCAGCCAAGGGGACGTTGGGGGATATAATTCACCCCTCCACTTT
>NA|TRBD2|TRBV20-1|TRBJ2-7
CSARLSGMIYEQYF
TGCAGTGCTAGACTTAGCGGGATGATCTACGAGCAGTACTTC
>NA|NA|TRBV7-2|TRBJ2-5
CASSLSGRRETQYF
TGTGCCAGCAGCTTATCCGGGCGGCGCGAGACCCAGTACTTC
>few|NA|TRBV7-2|TRBJ2-7
CASSLVARVYGVSYEQYF
TGTGCCAGCAGCTTAGTTGCGCGGGTTTATGGGGTTTCCTACGAGCAGTACTTC
>NA|TRBD1|TRBV4-3|TRBJ1-1
CASSAGGLRTEAFF
TGCGCCAGCAGCGCAGGGGGCTTGCGCACTGAAGCTTTCTTT
>few|NA|TRBV18|TRBJ2-3
CASSRAGHTDTQYF
TGTGCCAGCTCACGAGCGGGCCACACAGATACGCAGTATTTT
>NA|NA|TRBV27|TRBJ2-7
CASSSPGGRVLVEQYF
TGTGCCAGCAGTTCCCCAGGTGGACGCGTACTCGTCGAGCAGTACTTC
>NA|NA|TRBV2|TRBJ2-5
CATRTEGETQYF
TGTGCCACCCGGACGGAAGGAGAGACCCAGTACTTC
>few|TRBD2|TRBV7-8|TRBJ2-3
CASSTGLAGAKDTQYF
TGTGCCAGCAGCACGGGACTAGCGGGGGCCAAAGATACGCAGTATTTT
>NA|NA|TRBV4-3|TRBJ2-1
CASRDSSGTNEQFF
TGCGCCAGCAGGGACTCTTCTGGGACCAATGAGCAGTTCTTC
>NA|NA|TRBV29-1|TRBJ1-4
CSVGKGVNEKLFF
TGCAGCGTCGGGAAGGGGGTTAATGAAAAACTGTTTTTT
>NA|NA|TRBV6-2/TRBV6-3|TRBJ2-3
CASRRRTDTQYF
TGTGCCAGCAGGCGTCGCACAGATACGCAGTATTTT
>NA|NA|TRBV27|TRBJ2-1
CASSLAGWVNEQFF
TGTGCCAGCAGTTTAGCGGGGTGGGTCAATGAGCAGTTCTTC
>NA|TRBD2|TRBV20-1|TRBJ2-1
CSARLAASNEQFF
TGCAGTGCCAGACTAGCGGCCAGCAATGAGCAGTTCTTC
>NA|NA|TRBV5-1|TRBJ2-3
CASSSSDRTDTQYF
TGCGCCAGCAGCTCCTCGGACCGCACAGATACGCAGTATTTT
>NA|NA|TRBV2|TRBJ2-1
CASSIGGSRHNEQFF
TGTGCCAGCTCCATAGGGGGATCTCGCCACAATGAGCAGTTCTTC
>NA|NA|TRBV7-7|TRBJ2-7
CASSPGDYYNEQYF
TGTGCTAGCAGCCCCGGGGATTATTACAATGAGCAGTACTTC
>NA|NA|TRBV28|TRBJ2-5
CASSLAFRVIQETQYF
TGTGCCAGCAGTTTGGCGTTTCGCGTGATACAAGAGACCCAGTACTTC
>NA|NA|TRBV12-3/TRBV12-4|TRBJ2-1
CASSLAGSVVNEQFF
TGTGCCAGCAGTTTAGCCGGATCGGTCGTCAATGAGCAGTTCTTC
>NA|TRBD1|TRBV9|TRBJ2-3
CASSEGQWTDTQYF
TGTGCCAGCAGCGAGGGACAGTGGACAGATACGCAGTATTTT
>NA|NA|TRBV20-1|TRBJ1-1
CSASRRGANTEAFF
TGCAGTGCTAGTCGGCGGGGGGCGAACACTGAAGCTTTCTTT
>many|NA|TRBV12-3/TRBV12-4|TRBJ2-7
CASSFGGNYEQYF
TGTGCCAGCAGTTTCGGCGGAAACTACGAGCAGTACTTC
>NA|NA|TRBV6-1|TRBJ2-2
CASKFLHRTYNTGELFF
TGTGCCAGCAAATTCCTTCACCGGACTTATAACACCGGGGAGCTGTTTTTT
>few|TRBD2|TRBV7-2|TRBJ2-7
CASSPSGSYSYEQYF
TGTGCCAGCAGCCCTAGCGGGTCCTATTCCTACGAGCAGTACTTC
>few|NA|TRBV12-3/TRBV12-4|TRBJ2-7
CASSFAAAGSYEQYF
TGTGCCAGCAGTTTCGCCGCGGCGGGCTCCTACGAGCAGTACTTC
>few|TRBD1|TRBV6-2/TRBV6-3|TRBJ2-6
CASSPGQGSGANVLTF
TGTGCCAGCAGTCCGGGACAGGGGTCCGGGGCCAACGTCCTGACTTTC
>few|NA|TRBV12-3/TRBV12-4|TRBJ1-6
CASSLRGFNSPLHF
TGTGCCAGCAGTTTACGAGGGTTTAATTCACCCCTCCACTTT
>NA|TRBD1|TRBV10-1|TRBJ1-1
CASSPGQGTRAFF
TGCGCCAGCAGCCCGGGACAGGGGACGAGAGCTTTCTTT
>many|TRBD1|TRBV7-9|TRBJ1-2
CASSPDRSYGYTF
TGTGCCAGCAGCCCGGACAGGTCCTATGGCTACACCTTC
>few|NA|TRBV5-1|TRBJ1-2
CASSSGQINYGYTF
TGCGCCAGCAGCTCCGGACAGATTAACTATGGCTACACCTTC
>NA|TRBD1|TRBV12-3/TRBV12-4|TRBJ1-3
CASILQGALSGNTIYF
TGTGCCAGCATCTTACAGGGGGCATTATCTGGAAACACCATATATTTT